What follows are 29 T cell receptor beta chains derived from one specimen sequenced in a study of blood T cell repertoires in COVID-19. Clones were sequenced by immunoSEQ multiplex PCR, and TCRdb holds only the in-frame ones, with some missing. The sample shows some 160,000 clones, over 80% of them seen only once. The sample taken for sequencing was peripheral blood. These receptors all come from a woman aged 80 or over with COVID-19, enrolled during active disease.

V gene TRBV19 combines with J gene TRBJ2-3; 10 nucleotides agree with TRBD2. CDR3 size: 18 residues. With V trimmed by 6 bases and J by 6 bases, 18 bases remained unmatched. Germline V gives CDR1 LNHDA, CDR2 SQIVND (reference sequence). CDR3 region: CASSRGTGTSVRNDTQYF. The CDR3 coding sequence is TGTGCCAGTAGCCGGGGGACCGGGACTAGCGTGAGGAATGATACGCAGTATTTT.

This clone has just a few counts. This rearrangement joins TRBV6-6 to TRBJ1-5, with 7 bases that match TRBD1. Germline assignment: CDR1 MNHNY and CDR2 SVGAGI (reference sequence). The CDR3 extends over 14 amino acids. V lost 6 bases to trimming and J lost 5 bases; unmatched junction nucleotides: 7. CDR3 DNA sequence: TGTGCCAGCAGCCAAGGGACAGAGTATCAGCCCCAGCATTTT. Its protein is CASSQGTEYQPQHF.

This clone was observed a handful of times. The J gene is TRBJ1-6, the V gene TRBV25-1; perhaps TRBD1 as D (5 bases). The germline V and J ends were trimmed by 8 bases and 4 bases, with 12 bases remaining between them. This CDR3 has 14 amino acids. Germline CDR1 MGHDK, CDR2 SYGVNS. The CDR3 protein is CASGAGTYNSPLHF. The CDR3 region has the DNA TGTGCCAGCGGGGCCGGGACTTATAATTCACCCCTCCACTTT.

The V call is TRBV4-1, the J call TRBJ2-1; D perhaps matches TRBD2 (6 bases). Germline loops: CDR1 MGHRA, CDR2 YSYEKL. Trimming removed 3 bases at V and 0 bases at J, with 12 bases between. The CDR3 totals 16 residues. CDR3 region: CASSQGRELSYNEQFF. Written as DNA, the CDR3 is TGCGCCAGCAGCCAGGGACGGGAGCTCTCCTACAATGAGCAGTTCTTC.

A remark on this clone: This specimen includes other DNA sequences encoding the same CDR3. The chain has TRBV20-1 and TRBJ1-2, with D perhaps matching TRBD1 (5 bases). Germline loops: CDR1 DFQATT, CDR2 SNEGSKA (reference sequence). The CDR3 totals 11 residues. The V end lost 6 bases, the J end lost 4 bases, and 9 bases lay between the germline ends. CDR3 protein: CSASTGYGYTF. CDR3 DNA: TGCAGTGCCAGCACAGGCTATGGCTACACCTTC.

The genes are TRBV5-4 and TRBJ2-6; 7 bases map to TRBD2. Looked up from germline, CDR1 is SGHNT and CDR2 is YYREEE (reference sequence). The CDR3 is made up of 18 amino acids. Losses at the gene ends were 3 bases for V and 0 bases for J; bases not matched to a gene: 9. DNA of the CDR3: TGTGCCAGCAGCTGGGGGGGAGGGGCCCTCTCTGGGGCCAACGTCCTGACTTTC. This translates into CASSWGGGALSGANVLTF.

The chain is built from TRBV6-6 and TRBJ1-5, with TRBD1 as a possible D gene (6 bases). This CDR3 contains 15 residues. Germline lookup yields CDR1 MNHNY and CDR2 SVGAGI (reference sequence). V lost 6 bases, J lost 2 bases, and 14 bases lay in between. This CDR3 reads CASSGTGIGNQPQHF. The CDR3 nucleotides are TGTGCCAGCAGCGGAACAGGGATTGGCAATCAGCCCCAGCATTTT.

This clone was detected only a few times. The V gene is TRBV6-5, the J gene TRBJ1-2, with a weak D call TRBD1 (6 bases). Trimming shortened V by 11 bases and J by 7 bases, and 20 bases separated the two germline ends. The CDR3 is 13 amino acids. Germline CDR1 MNHEY, CDR2 SVGAGI. CDR3 sequence (DNA): TGTGCCGCCAAGCGGGACAACGCTGGTGGCTACACCTTC. Its protein product is CAAKRDNAGGYTF.

The rearrangement uses TRBV6-5 and TRBJ1-2, with 7 bases fitting TRBD1. Germline loops: CDR1 MNHEY, CDR2 SVGAGI. V dropped 4 bases and J dropped 3; count of bases not matched to a gene: 2. The CDR3 length is 13 residues. The CDR3 spells CASSSQGYYGYTF. The CDR3 bases are TGTGCCAGCAGTTCACAGGGGTACTATGGCTACACCTTC.

The V gene is TRBV5-1, the J gene TRBJ1-1; 8 nucleotides align to TRBD1. Per germline, CDR1 SGHRS and CDR2 YFSETQ. V was clipped by 4 bases and J by 5 bases; unmatched bases: 7. The CDR3 consists of 14 residues. CDR3: CASSPDREGTEAFF. The CDR3 DNA sequence: TGCGCCAGCAGCCCGGACAGGGAAGGGACTGAAGCTTTCTTT. The complete variable domain, with remaining parts taken from reference TRBV5-1 and TRBJ1-1, reads KAGVTQTPRYLIKTRGQQVTLSCSPISGHRSVSWYQQTPGQGLQFLFEYFSETQRNKGNFPGRFSGRQFSNSRSEMNVSTLELGDSALYLCASSPDREGTEAFFGQGTRLTVV.

This clone was seen just once. The chain joins TRBV28 to TRBJ2-7; D may be TRBD2 (6 bases). CDR1 is MDHEN, CDR2 SYDVKM, per germline. Trimming stripped 5 bases from V and 3 bases from J, with 8 bases between. The CDR3 sequence is 12 residues long. This CDR3 reads CASSGGIYEQYF. The DNA of the CDR3 is TGTGCCAGCAGTGGCGGGATCTACGAGCAGTACTTC. The full variable domain, its missing parts supplied by reference TRBV28 and TRBJ2-7, is DVKVTQSSRYLVKRTGEKVFLECVQDMDHENMFWYRQDPGLGLRLIYFSYDVKMKEKGDIPEGYSVSREKKERFSLILESASTNQTSMYLCASSGGIYEQYFGPGTRLTVT.

The sample holds a few counts of this clone. The chain couples TRBV3-1 (or the pseudogene TRBV3-2) to TRBJ2-2, with 8 bases lining up with TRBD2. Germline values: CDR1 LGHDT, CDR2 YNNKEL (reference sequence). V lost 1 base to trimming and J lost 7 bases; unmatched junction nucleotides: 8. This CDR3 has 16 amino acids. The CDR3 loop is CASSQGRLAGYGELFF. The CDR3 DNA follows: TGTGCCAGCAGCCAAGGGCGGCTAGCGGGTTACGGGGAGCTGTTTTTT.

The chain joins TRBV6-2 or TRBV6-3 to TRBJ1-5; no clear D. From germline, CDR1 is MNHEY and CDR2 SVGEGT. This CDR3 is 13 amino acids long. Trimming cost V 5 bases and J 7 bases, with 12 bases left between them. Here the CDR3 reads CASSDATPQPQHF. CDR3 coding DNA: TGTGCCAGCAGTGATGCAACTCCGCAGCCCCAGCATTTT.

Written as DNA, the CDR3 is TGTGCCAGCAGCTTCGGACAGGGGAACACTGAAGCTTTCTTT. Translation: CASSFGQGNTEAFF. The chain employs TRBV7-9 and TRBJ1-1, with TRBD1 matching 8 bases. Germline CDR1 and CDR2: SEHNR and FQNEAQ (reference sequence). The CDR3 has 14 residues. J gave up 1 base and V 3 bases, and 1 base lay outside the gene matches.

The chain is built from TRBV28 and TRBJ1-2; D ambiguous. CDR3 size: 13 residues. Trimming cost V 7 bases and J 6 bases, with 15 bases left between them. The germline V gene has CDR1 MDHEN and CDR2 SYDVKM. Here the CDR3 DNA reads TGTGCCAGCAACCTTCGGGGAGGGAATGGCTACACCTTC. Translated: CASNLRGGNGYTF.

CDR3 sequence (DNA): TGTGCCAGAAGCTTGGCCTCGACAGGGTCTCAGCCCCAGCATTTT. Amino acid sequence: CARSLASTGSQPQHF. The chain has TRBV5-3 and TRBJ1-5, with TRBD1 matching over 7 bases. TRBV5-3 is labeled an ORF, and its function is uncertain. The CDR3 runs to 15 residues. J gave up 6 bases and V 0 bases, and 6 bases lay outside the gene matches.

The chain has TRBV29-1 and TRBJ2-7; 9 bases fit TRBD1. The CDR3 has 13 amino acids. CDR1 is SQVTM, CDR2 ANQGSEA, per germline. Losses at the gene ends were 5 bases for V and 6 bases for J; bases not matched to a gene: 8. CDR3 in amino acids: CSVQGGTGSEQYF. CDR3 DNA sequence: TGCAGCGTTCAAGGGGGGACAGGGAGCGAGCAGTACTTC.

The V gene is TRBV9, the J gene TRBJ2-7, with TRBD1 identical over 8 bases. Germline lookup yields CDR1 SGDLS and CDR2 YYNGEE. This CDR3 comprises 15 residues. Trimming at V came to 3 bases and at J to 4 bases, leaving 9 bases not matched to a gene. This chain's CDR3 is CASSAGPGGTYEQYF. Written as DNA, the CDR3 is TGTGCCAGCAGCGCCGGCCCAGGGGGCACTTACGAGCAGTACTTC.

The chain links TRBV11-2 to TRBJ2-3, with 8 bases matching TRBD1. The CDR3 is 16 residues long. Losses at the gene ends were 2 bases for V and 2 bases for J; bases not matched to a gene: 6. The germline V gene encodes CDR1 SGHAT and CDR2 FQNNGV. DNA for the CDR3: TGTGCCAGCAGCTTACTGGAGACAGGGGACACAGATACGCAGTATTTT. Translating gives CASSLLETGDTDTQYF.

The rearrangement uses TRBV9 and TRBJ2-1; TRBD2 agrees at 9 bases. J was trimmed by 10 bases and V by 0 bases; bases with no gene match: 8. The germline CDR1 and CDR2 sequences are SGDLS and YYNGEE. This CDR3 comprises 15 residues. The CDR3 protein is CASSVVPSGTREQFF. CDR3 sequence (DNA): TGTGCCAGCAGCGTAGTCCCTAGCGGGACAAGGGAGCAGTTCTTC.

This rearrangement joins TRBV9 to TRBJ1-5, with D tentatively TRBD1 (6 bases). Trimming took off 4 bases at V and 0 bases at J, with 11 bases between the two ends. Germline CDR1 is SGDLS and CDR2 is YYNGEE. This CDR3 region has 15 residues. CDR3 in DNA: TGTGCCAGCAGCCTAGAGGGACATAGCAATCAGCCCCAGCATTTT. Protein: CASSLEGHSNQPQHF.

The chain couples TRBV23-1 to TRBJ1-3, with D possibly TRBD1 on 5 matching bases. TRBV23-1 qualifies as an ORF whose function is uncertain. The CDR3 is made up of 17 amino acids. The V end was cut by 0 bases, the J end by 0 bases, with 12 bases between. DNA for the CDR3: TGCGCCAGCAGTCAATCCGGACAAAGTAACTCTGGAAACACCATATATTTT. Its translation: CASSQSGQSNSGNTIYF.

This clone showed up just a few times. The rearrangement uses TRBV11-2 and TRBJ1-6; no clear D gene. There are 15 residues in the CDR3. Germline lookup yields CDR1 SGHAT and CDR2 FQNNGV. The V end was cut by 3 bases, the J end by 10 bases, with 16 bases between. The CDR3 region is CASSFQTAARSPLHF. The CDR3 DNA is TGTGCCAGCAGCTTTCAGACCGCAGCCAGGTCACCCCTCCACTTT.

This clone was picked up a small number of times. This sequence joins TRBV29-1 and TRBJ2-5; 8 bases align to TRBD1. V lost 5 bases and J lost 5; bases outside the gene matches: 10. The CDR3 covers 14 residues. Germline assignment: CDR1 SQVTM and CDR2 ANQGSEA. CDR3 bases: TGCAGCGTTCTTGGGGCTCGGACAGGGGAGACCCAGTACTTC. It yields the protein CSVLGARTGETQYF.

The V and J genes are TRBV28 and TRBJ1-2; 9 positions agree with TRBD1. Germline V gene sequence: CDR1 MDHEN, CDR2 SYDVKM. This CDR3 region has 15 residues. Trimming took 6 bases from V and 10 from J; bases not matched to a gene: 15. The CDR3 nucleotides are TGTGCCAGCAGCCCCATGGGGGGACAGGGCTTTGCCTACACCTTC. This encodes CASSPMGGQGFAYTF.

The chain joins TRBV6-5 to TRBJ1-1, with 10 bases that match TRBD1. V lost 7 bases and J lost 1; bases outside the gene matches: 6. The CDR3 has 15 amino acids. Germline CDR1 is MNHEY and CDR2 is SVGAGI. For the CDR3, the DNA is TGTGCCAGCAAAGGGGACAGGGGAGGGAACACTGAAGCTTTCTTT. Protein: CASKGDRGGNTEAFF.

V is TRBV9 and J is TRBJ2-1; 9 bases match TRBD1. Losses at the gene ends were 3 bases for V and 7 bases for J; bases not matched to a gene: 5. This CDR3 spans 14 amino acids. Germline-derived CDR1 and CDR2 are SGDLS and YYNGEE. CDR3: CASSATGGLNEQFF. The CDR3 bases are TGTGCCAGCAGCGCCACAGGGGGCCTTAATGAGCAGTTCTTC.

The chain employs TRBV10-1 and TRBJ1-4; D gene ambiguous. Per the germline V gene, CDR1 is WNHNN and CDR2 is SYGVQD (reference sequence). The CDR3 totals 13 residues. V was pared by 0 bases and J by 7 bases, with 6 bases between. CDR3 amino acids: CASSESPGEKLFF. CDR3 coding DNA: TGCGCCAGCAGTGAGTCCCCGGGTGAAAAACTGTTTTTT.

CDR3 nucleotides: TGCAGCGAAGATGGACAAGGGGGCTACACCTTC. Translating it yields CSEDGQGGYTF. The V call is TRBV29-1, the J call TRBJ1-2; TRBD1 might be the D (5 bases). Germline-derived CDR1 and CDR2 are SQVTM and ANQGSEA. This CDR3 comprises 11 residues. Trimming stripped 7 bases from V and 8 bases from J, with 14 bases between.